Following are 27 T cell receptor beta chains from one sample sequenced in a study of spatial heterogeneity in lung cancer. From the 5' RACE reads, TCRdb called clonotypes with MiXCR, one entry per CDR3 protein. The sample lists roughly 46,000 distinct CDR3 sequences; 12% were seen once. Sample time point: sample taken at primary tumor resection. Whole RNA, which was extracted from tumor, nontumor lung tissue or frozen PBMC, was sequenced without any cell sorting. This material consisted of PBMCs, taken at surgery. The receptors were sampled from a female donor with early-stage non-small cell lung cancer.

J is TRBJ2-1 and V is TRBV4-1, with D perhaps being TRBD1 or TRBD2 (5 bases each). Per germline, CDR1 MGHRA and CDR2 YSYEKL. The CDR3 consists of 17 residues. V lost 0 bases and J lost 7, with 19 bases in between. In DNA form, the CDR3 reads TGCGCCAGCAGCCAAGACCCGGGACCCGCCCCTTGGAATGAGCAGTTCTTC. Translated, it gives CASSQDPGPAPWNEQFF.

Comment on this clonotype: Compared with germline, one end of the junction differs, possibly owing to a read error. The chain employs TRBV6-5 and TRBJ2-2; D is undetermined. The CDR3 spans 14 residues. Germline CDR1 reads MNHEY; CDR2 reads SVGAGI. The DNA of the CDR3 is TGTGCCAGCAGGAGCGTTGGGAACCCCGGGGAGCTGTTTTTT. This encodes CASRSVGNPGELFF.

Points on this clonotype: This may be a read error: a much more frequent sequence differs by one nucleotide. V and J are TRBV18 and TRBJ1-5; no firm D call. Germline V gene data show CDR1 as KGHSH and CDR2 as LQKENI. V dropped 5 bases and J dropped 1 base, with 12 bases sitting between them. The CDR3 runs 15 residues. The CDR3 region has the DNA TGTGCCAGCTCAGCGGCGACACACAGCAATCAGCCCCAGCATTTT. Its translation: CASSAATHSNQPQHF.

The chain carries TRBV7-2 and TRBJ2-4; no clear D gene. Germline CDR1 reads SGHTA; CDR2 reads FQGNSA. The CDR3 covers 12 residues. V dropped 5 bases and J dropped 15 bases, with 17 bases sitting between them. CDR3 amino acids: CASSPRAEVWYF. CDR3 DNA: TGTGCCAGCAGCCCGCGTGCTGAGGTGTGGTACTTC.

This chain connects TRBV7-9 to TRBJ2-3; maybe TRBD2 (5 bases). The V and J ends lost 4 bases and 1 base respectively, with 15 bases between them. The CDR3 runs to 16 residues. CDR1 is SEHNR, CDR2 FQNEAQ, per germline (reference sequence). The CDR3 DNA reads as TGTGCCAGCAGCTATTCCAGCGGTTCCCGCACAGATACGCAGTATTTT. Its translation is CASSYSSGSRTDTQYF.

CDR3 loop: CASSQEFSGTEAFF. DNA of the CDR3: TGTGCCAGCAGCCAAGAATTTTCAGGGACTGAAGCTTTCTTT. The chain has TRBV14 and TRBJ1-1, with D perhaps matching TRBD1 (5 bases). The germline CDR1 and CDR2 sequences are SGHDN and FVKESK. This CDR3 contains 14 residues. V shed 0 bases and J shed 5 bases, with 10 bases lying between them.

This chain connects TRBV12-3 or TRBV12-4 to TRBJ2-7; possibly TRBD2 for D (5 bases). Trimming took off 6 bases at V and 9 bases at J, with 24 bases between the two ends. This CDR3 region has 15 residues. This chain's CDR3 is CASRLGVLTYERQYF. As DNA, the CDR3 is TGTGCCAGCAGGCTGGGAGTGCTAACCTACGAGCGGCAGTACTTC.

This clonotype was seen ten or more times. The J gene is TRBJ2-1, the V gene TRBV3-1, with unresolved D. The germline V and J ends were trimmed by 10 bases and 0 bases, with 10 bases remaining between them. This CDR3 spans 13 amino acids. Germline CDR1 reads LGHDT; CDR2 reads YNNKEL (reference sequence). CDR3 residues: CATAPSSYNEQFF. Here the CDR3 DNA reads TGTGCCACCGCCCCCAGCTCCTACAATGAGCAGTTCTTC.

This clonotype was seen a few times. This rearrangement joins TRBV7-2 to TRBJ2-2, with TRBD1 matching over 12 bases. This CDR3 has 16 amino acids. Germline V gene data show CDR1 as SGHTA and CDR2 as FQGNSA. Germline trimming cut 5 bases from V and 5 bases from J; bases unmatched to any gene: 6. The CDR3, as DNA: TGTGCCAGCAGCAGGGGACAGGGGGCGCGAACCGGGGAGCTGTTTTTT. Its translation is CASSRGQGARTGELFF.

This clonotype was seen repeatedly, ten times or more. The rearrangement links TRBV7-6 to TRBJ1-1, with a possible D match to TRBD1 (6 bases). Trimming left V 5 bases short and J 0 bases short, with 10 bases between. This CDR3 has 14 amino acids. Per germline, CDR1 SGHVS and CDR2 FNYEAQ. Written as DNA, the CDR3 is TGTGCCAGCAGCCAAACAGGGATGAACACTGAAGCTTTCTTT. It encodes CASSQTGMNTEAFF.

The chain carries TRBV5-5 and TRBJ1-1, with unresolved D. The CDR3 loop spans 15 amino acids. Trimming stripped 0 bases from V and 1 base from J, with 10 bases between. The germline CDR1 and CDR2 sequences are SGHKS and YYEKEE (reference sequence). CDR3 protein: CASSLARGWNTEAFF. In nucleotides, the CDR3 is TGTGCCAGCAGCTTGGCGCGGGGTTGGAACACTGAAGCTTTCTTT.

The table lists this clonotype with many counts. This rearrangement joins TRBV6-5 to TRBJ1-2; the D gene is possibly TRBD1 (5 bases). The CDR3 covers 13 residues. Germline lookup yields CDR1 MNHEY and CDR2 SVGAGI. The V end was cut by 3 bases, the J end by 6 bases, with 11 bases between. The CDR3 nucleotides are TGTGCCAGCAGTTATAAGGGGCAAGATGGCTACACCTTC. This codes for CASSYKGQDGYTF.

In its sample, this clonotype was seen many times. This chain connects TRBV5-1 to TRBJ1-5; D may be TRBD1 (5 bases). V dropped 0 bases and J dropped 4 bases, with 11 bases sitting between them. Per germline, CDR1 SGHRS and CDR2 YFSETQ. The CDR3 has 15 residues. The CDR3 loop reads CASSLAGGINQPQHF. CDR3 DNA sequence: TGCGCCAGCAGCTTGGCCGGGGGAATTAATCAGCCCCAGCATTTT.

This chain connects TRBV6-5 to TRBJ1-5; TRBD1 might be the D (5 bases). The CDR3 is made up of 14 amino acids. V lost 5 bases and J lost 0, with 8 bases in between. Germline-derived CDR1 and CDR2 are MNHEY and SVGAGI. CDR3 DNA: TGTGCCAGCAGTCGCGACAGTAGCAATCAGCCCCAGCATTTT. Its protein is CASSRDSSNQPQHF.

V gene TRBV6-2 or TRBV6-3 combines with J gene TRBJ1-2; perhaps TRBD1 as D (5 bases). V lost 6 bases, J lost 3 bases, and 11 bases lay in between. The V gene's germline CDR1 is MNHEY and CDR2 SVGEGT. This CDR3 spans 13 amino acids. The CDR3 DNA reads TGTGCCAGCAGGAGGGGAGGATACTATGGCTACACCTTC. This sequence encodes CASRRGGYYGYTF.

This clonotype appeared a few times. This chain connects TRBV29-1 to TRBJ2-2; D possibly corresponds to TRBD1 (6 bases). Germline values: CDR1 SQVTM, CDR2 ANQGSEA. V was shortened by 7 bases and J by 0 bases, with 15 bases between the two germline ends. The CDR3 covers 15 residues. CDR3 sequence reads: CSARSAGANTGELFF. In DNA form, the CDR3 reads TGCAGCGCTAGATCTGCAGGGGCGAACACCGGGGAGCTGTTTTTT.

The chain combines TRBV7-6 with TRBJ2-3, with D maybe TRBD1 (5 bases). CDR1 and CDR2 (germline): SGHVS, FNYEAQ. This CDR3 contains 14 residues. V lost 5 bases and J lost 1, with 10 bases in between. The CDR3: CASSLLQGTDTQYF. The CDR3 bases are TGTGCCAGCAGCCTCCTACAGGGCACAGATACGCAGTATTTT.

This clonotype was picked up many times. The rearrangement links TRBV20-1 to TRBJ2-3; no clear D. CDR3 length: 15 amino acids. Trimming left V 6 bases short and J 0 bases short, with 16 bases between. Per germline, CDR1 DFQATT and CDR2 SNEGSKA (reference sequence). CDR3 sequence reads: CSAQSPGGSTDTQYF. The CDR3 DNA follows: TGCAGTGCCCAATCGCCTGGCGGAAGCACAGATACGCAGTATTTT.

The rearrangement links TRBV7-3 to TRBJ2-3; D may be TRBD1 (5 bases). CDR1 is SGHTA, CDR2 FQGTGA, per germline. V was pared by 0 bases and J by 1 base, with 5 bases between. The CDR3 runs to 14 residues. CDR3 protein: CASSLTGGTDTQYF. CDR3 DNA: TGTGCCAGCAGCTTAACAGGGGGCACAGATACGCAGTATTTT.

V gene TRBV6-5 combines with J gene TRBJ2-7; D possibly corresponds to TRBD1 (6 bases). Trimming removed 6 bases from V and 5 bases from J, with 11 bases in between. Germline CDR1 and CDR2: MNHEY and SVGAGI. The CDR3 has 12 residues. The CDR3 region is CASSPQGHEQYF. In DNA form, the CDR3 reads TGTGCCAGCAGCCCCCAGGGGCACGAGCAGTACTTC.

The CDR3 DNA is TGCGCCAGCAGCTTTGGACAGGGGGCGTCGTATGGCTACACCTTC. It translates to CASSFGQGASYGYTF. The chain employs TRBV5-1 and TRBJ1-2; TRBD1 matches 11 bases. The CDR3 runs to 15 residues. Germline-derived CDR1 and CDR2 are SGHRS and YFSETQ. J gave up 5 bases and V 2 bases, and 5 bases lay outside the gene matches.

Only a few counts were recorded for this clonotype. The chain joins TRBV7-3 to TRBJ2-2; D may be TRBD2 (5 bases). In germline, CDR1 is SGHTA, CDR2 FQGTGA. This CDR3 contains 13 residues. V lost 4 bases and J lost 6, with 9 bases in between. CDR3 protein: CASSSASSGELFF. CDR3 DNA sequence: TGTGCCAGCAGCTCAGCTAGCTCCGGGGAGCTGTTTTTT.

This clonotype was detected ten times or more. The rearrangement links TRBV7-2 to TRBJ2-5; D is unresolved. Germline CDR1 SGHTA, CDR2 FQGNSA. The CDR3 contains 14 residues. V was trimmed by 1 base and J by 6 bases, leaving 12 bases between them. CDR3 loop: CASSLEGGAKTQYF. The CDR3 DNA reads as TGTGCCAGCAGCTTAGAGGGCGGAGCGAAGACCCAGTACTTC.

The rearrangement uses TRBV28 and TRBJ1-1; D remains unclear. This CDR3 region has 13 residues. Trimming stripped 6 bases from V and 1 base from J, with 9 bases between. CDR1 and CDR2 from the germline V gene are MDHEN and SYDVKM. Written as DNA, the CDR3 is TGTGCCAGCAGCCCGCGTCCGAACACTGAAGCTTTCTTT. Residues: CASSPRPNTEAFF. The entire variable domain, with the rest obtained from reference TRBV28 and TRBJ1-1, is as follows: DVKVTQSSRYLVKRTGEKVFLECVQDMDHENMFWYRQDPGLGLRLIYFSYDVKMKEKGDIPEGYSVSREKKERFSLILESASTNQTSMYLCASSPRPNTEAFFGQGTRLTVV.

The chain is built from TRBV7-2 and TRBJ2-2; D possibly corresponds to TRBD2 (5 bases). The germline V and J ends were trimmed by 3 bases and 7 bases, with 6 bases remaining between them. The CDR3 consists of 12 residues. In germline, CDR1 is SGHTA, CDR2 FQGNSA. The CDR3 DNA reads as TGTGCCAGCAGCTTGGGAGTCGGGGAGCTGTTTTTT. It translates to CASSLGVGELFF. The whole variable domain, remainder taken from reference TRBV7-2 and TRBJ2-2, is GAGVSQSPSNKVTEKGKDVELRCDPISGHTALYWYRQSLGQGLEFLIYFQGNSAPDKSGLPSDRFSAERTGGSVSTLTIQRTQQEDSAVYLCASSLGVGELFFGEGSRLTVL.

The chain uses TRBV7-2 and TRBJ2-3; 9 bases are a match to TRBD1. This CDR3 has 15 amino acids. J was trimmed by 5 bases and V by 6 bases; bases with no gene match: 9. Germline CDR1 reads SGHTA; CDR2 reads FQGNSA. The CDR3 protein is CASRAPGQGIDTQYF. CDR3 coding DNA: TGTGCCAGCAGGGCCCCGGGACAGGGTATAGATACGCAGTATTTT. The entire variable domain, with the rest obtained from reference TRBV7-2 and TRBJ2-3, is as follows: GAGVSQSPSNKVTEKGKDVELRCDPISGHTALYWYRQSLGQGLEFLIYFQGNSAPDKSGLPSDRFSAERTGGSVSTLTIQRTQQEDSAVYLCASRAPGQGIDTQYFGPGTRLTVL.

This clonotype was seen a handful of times. The chain joins TRBV7-9 to TRBJ1-2; TRBD1 aligns across 11 bases. V gave up 5 bases and J gave up 4 bases; unmatched junction bases: 6. Germline CDR1 SEHNR, CDR2 FQNEAQ (reference sequence). This CDR3 spans 15 amino acids. The CDR3 loop is CASSTGQGEVYGYTF. The CDR3 nucleotides read TGTGCCAGCAGCACGGGACAGGGGGAAGTCTATGGCTACACCTTC.